This TCR beta chain came from a study of PD-1 blockade in classical Hodgkin lymphoma. Each of the patients experienced relapse following autologous stem cell transplantation, and their brentuximab vedotin exposure differed. Using immunoSEQ multiplex PCR, the repertoire was profiled, and TCRdb retains in-frame clones only, with some absent. The table has 41,000 or so clones, about 70% seen once; the top ten hold approximately 20%. V was pared by 4 bases and J by 4 bases, with 14 bases between. Germline CDR1 is SGDLS and CDR2 is YYNGEE. This CDR3 comprises 14 residues. Sequencing was performed on peripheral blood mononuclear cells (PBMCs), taken at baseline. V and J are TRBV9 and TRBJ1-1; D is uncertain. This TCR derives from a human donor with classical Hodgkin lymphoma. Written as DNA, the CDR3 is TGTGCCAGCAGCCCCCAGTCTGGTAGCACTGAAGCTTTCTTT. It translates to CASSPQSGSTEAFF.